These 4 T cell receptor beta chains originate from one sample sequenced in a study of beta chain features in type 1 diabetes. The sequenced template was cDNA made from the entire isolated RNA. The data were produced by immunoSEQ multiplex PCR, yet TCRdb's version contains in-frame clones alone and is incomplete. The table records 860,000 or so clones, about 17% of them present only once. Sequences were obtained from naive CD4+ T cells from blood. The receptors come from a woman aged 18-35 years in good health.

This clone was found a few times. The same CDR3 also results from other DNA sequences found in this sample. The chain couples TRBV2 to TRBJ1-1, with 7 bases lining up with TRBD1. Germline V gives CDR1 SNHLY, CDR2 FYNNEI. With V trimmed by 6 bases and J by 1 base, 2 bases remained unmatched. This CDR3 has 13 amino acids. CDR3 sequence (DNA): TGTGCCAGCAGGGGGGACAGGAACACTGAAGCTTTCTTT. Protein: CASRGDRNTEAFF.

The count of this clone is one. A read error is possible here, since a much larger clone lies one base away. CDR3 loop: CASSAGSSYEQYF. CDR3 nucleotides: TGTGCCAGCAGCGCCGGGAGCTCCTACGAGCAGTACTTC. The chain uses TRBV9 and TRBJ2-5, with D perhaps TRBD2 (6 bases). The J call may be incorrect, as the DNA end agrees better with TRBJ2-7. CDR3 length: 13 amino acids. Germline-derived CDR1 and CDR2 are SGDLS and YYNGEE.

In DNA, the CDR3 is TGTGCCAGCAGCCAAGTTCCGGGATTGAGTGAGCAGTACTTC. Protein: CASSQVPGLSEQYF. The gene calls are TRBV14 and TRBJ2-7; TRBD2 might be the D (5 bases). Germline CDR1 and CDR2: SGHDN and FVKESK. Trimming took 1 base from V and 7 from J, leaving 14 bases between them. This CDR3 has 14 residues.

The V and J genes are TRBV14 and TRBJ1-5; D gene uncertain. This CDR3 spans 12 amino acids. Trimming shortened V by 1 base and J by 5 bases, and 3 bases separated the two germline ends. Germline lookup yields CDR1 SGHDN and CDR2 FVKESK. In nucleotides, the CDR3 is TGTGCCAGCAGCCAAGGTGATCAGCCCCAGCATTTT. As protein: CASSQGDQPQHF.